The rows below give T cell receptor beta chains drawn from one sample of a study of Tregs in tolerant kidney transplant recipients. Method: immunoSEQ multiplex PCR; TCRdb's copy keeps in-frame clones and lacks some. The sample lists some 90,000 clones; 90% to 95% were seen once. Source material: CD8+ T cells from blood. The receptor source for this set is a human donor in good health. Both conserved end residues are part of each CDR3. The D gene is left open where the match is weak.

TRBV5-4,NA,TRBJ2-2,14,CASSSGGESGELFF
TRBV21-1,NA,TRBJ2-1,16,CASSKTVVAGANEQFF
TRBV6-1,NA,TRBJ1-5,14,CASSGIRVGQPQHF
TRBV12-5,TRBD1,TRBJ2-1,15,CASGLVRDRGMQQFF
TRBV4-2,NA,TRBJ1-5,16,CASSQETGTLNQPQHF
TRBV9,TRBD1,TRBJ1-1,16,CASSPGDRVMNTEAFF
TRBV10-3,TRBD2,TRBJ2-3,20,CAISDRLAGERGVSTDTQYF
TRBV5-4,NA,TRBJ2-7,13,CASSFGTLYEQYF
TRBV7-3,NA,TRBJ2-5,14,CASSLTGGQETQYF
TRBV19,NA,TRBJ1-4,16,CASSIGTVATNEKLFF
TRBV9,NA,TRBJ2-7,14,CASSVGGRAYEQYF
TRBV7-9,NA,TRBJ2-5,12,CASSPTQETQYF
TRBV2,NA,TRBJ1-2,13,CASSEYTYYGYTF
TRBV11-2,NA,TRBJ2-7,15,CASSSLDGLPYEQYF
TRBV9,TRBD1,TRBJ2-5,15,CASSALGGVGETQYF
TRBV19,NA,TRBJ1-1,14,CASSIQGLNTEAFF